One T cell receptor (beta chain) is described in this entry. This record comes from a study of blood T cell repertoires in COVID-19. Study details: COVID-19 samples from acute and convalescent phases originated in the United States, Italy and Spain. The analysed material was cDNA or gDNA that came from T cells, B-cell-depleted T cells, or PBMCs.

Enrolled during active infection, Seattle patients were then followed longitudinally. In the original workflow: Reference gene primers were amplified, and this amplification served to estimate nucleated cell counts. Measured with immunoSEQ multiplex PCR; TCRdb has only the in-frame clones, and not every one. That table supplies the V and J calls and clone size; D and trimming were determined from the DNA. Of about 170,000 clones in the sample, approximately 86% were seen once. This sequence originates from a man between 60 and 70 years old with COVID-19, enrolled during active disease. Sequencing used peripheral blood.

The CDR3 nucleotides are TGCGCCAGCAGCCAAGTGTCGGTGAACACTGAAGCTTTCTTT. Translation: CASSQVSVNTEAFF. V and J are TRBV4-1 and TRBJ1-1; the D is unclear. V lost 1 base and J lost 0, with 6 bases in between. Germline-derived CDR1 and CDR2 are MGHRA and YSYEKL. The CDR3 consists of 14 residues.